This T cell receptor beta chain was identified in a study of graft-versus-host responses after intestinal transplantation. Study overall: Transplants were multivisceral, liver-intestinal, or isolated intestinal. Anti-thymocyte globulin induction, then tacrolimus and steroids for two to four years, went to all recipients.

General observations from the study: Early post-transplant declines in HvG were associated with peak levels of circulating GvH clones. Graft-donor T cell macrochimerism in patients accompanied high graft-versus-host to host-versus-graft clonal ratios in allografts.

Remarks on this clone: Its antigen remains unknown.

The germline V gene encodes CDR1 MDHEN and CDR2 SYDVKM. Between the trimmed V and J ends, which lost 3 bases and 1 base, there was a span of 22 bases. The CDR3 extends over 19 amino acids. Method: immunoSEQ multiplex PCR; TCRdb's copy keeps in-frame clones and lacks some. The sample consists of about 90,000 clones, 80% to 95% of them appearing once. The rearrangement joins TRBV28 to TRBJ2-4; D may match TRBD1 or TRBD2 (5 bases each). The sequencing used unstimulated CD4+ T cells sorted from spleen or lymph node cells, collected before intestinal transplant. This receptor was identified in a human donor who received an intestinal transplant. The CDR3 nucleotides read TGTGCCAGCAGTTTGGCAGGGTTCGCCCGGGATGCGGCCAAAAACATTCAGTACTTC. This sequence encodes CASSLAGFARDAAKNIQYF. Full variable domain (missing parts from reference TRBV28 and TRBJ2-4): DVKVTQSSRYLVKRTGEKVFLECVQDMDHENMFWYRQDPGLGLRLIYFSYDVKMKEKGDIPEGYSVSREKKERFSLILESASTNQTSMYLCASSLAGFARDAAKNIQYFGAGTRLSVL.